The entry below gives a single T cell receptor beta chain sequence along with its context. This specimen comes from a study of shared clonotypes between healthy human individuals. CDR3 length equals 15 residues. After removal of 3 bases from V and 6 bases from J, the junction contained 11 bases not matched to a gene. Germline V gene data show CDR1 as SGHRS and CDR2 as YFSETQ. Measured with immunoSEQ multiplex PCR; TCRdb has only the in-frame clones, and not every one. The table shows about 660,000 clones, with roughly 70% occurring only once. A CD45RA+ naive subset and a CD45RA-negative memory subset were split from CD4+ cells.

The sequenced sample consisted of memory CD4+ T cells sorted from blood. Subset defined: CD45RA-negative fraction. The rearrangement links TRBV5-1 to TRBJ2-7; 8 bases map to TRBD2. This clonotype originated in a woman aged 25-40 years in good health. The CDR3 is CASSSIAGSAVEQYF. CDR3 DNA sequence: TGCGCCAGCAGCTCTATAGCGGGATCGGCAGTCGAGCAGTACTTC. The full variable domain, with the rest looked up from reference TRBV5-1 and TRBJ2-7, is KAGVTQTPRYLIKTRGQQVTLSCSPISGHRSVSWYQQTPGQGLQFLFEYFSETQRNKGNFPGRFSGRQFSNSRSEMNVSTLELGDSALYLCASSSIAGSAVEQYFGPGTRLTVT.